One sample yielded the 18 T cell receptor beta chains listed below, sequenced in a study of blood T cells in healthy people across ages. Sample-barcoded 5' priming and a J-beta primer mix drove a second PCR of roughly 6 to 12 cycles. TCRdb independently ran MiXCR on the 5' RACE reads; one entry per CDR3 protein. The sample has under 2 million distinct CDR3 sequences; about 31% are singletons. The sequenced sample consisted of blood. All receptors derive from a woman aged 25 to 39 in good health.

This clonotype was counted a few times. This rearrangement joins TRBV20-1 to TRBJ2-4, with a weak D call TRBD2 (6 bases). Germline CDR1 DFQATT, CDR2 SNEGSKA (reference sequence). The CDR3 runs 17 residues. Deletions cut 6 bases from V and 0 bases from J, with 21 bases between. The CDR3 sequence is CSARVHTAGLAKNIQYF. CDR3 coding DNA: TGCAGTGCCAGGGTTCATACCGCGGGGCTAGCCAAAAACATTCAGTACTTC.

This clonotype was found a few times. The V and J genes are TRBV2 and TRBJ2-5, with D unresolved. Germline CDR1 SNHLY, CDR2 FYNNEI. V was cut by 7 bases and J by 4 bases, with 10 bases left in between. This CDR3 has 12 amino acids. The CDR3 reads CASTRIGETQYF. The CDR3 bases are TGTGCCAGCACCCGGATCGGAGAGACCCAGTACTTC.

In its sample, this clonotype was seen many times. The chain recombines TRBV6-6 with TRBJ2-7; 9 bases agree with TRBD1. The CDR3 is 14 amino acids. Germline V CDR1 and CDR2: MNHNY, SVGAGI (reference sequence). V was pared by 2 bases and J by 5 bases, with 4 bases of the junction left unmatched. CDR3 in DNA: TGTGCCAGCAGTTACGCGGACAGGGGTAACGAGCAGTACTTC. The encoded protein is CASSYADRGNEQYF.

This clonotype was observed a few times. The rearrangement links TRBV6-1 to TRBJ1-4; D is perhaps TRBD1 (5 bases). The V gene's germline CDR1 is MNHNS and CDR2 SASEGT. Between the trimmed V and J ends, which lost 6 bases and 3 bases, there was a span of 11 bases. This CDR3 contains 14 residues. This CDR3 reads CASRVTASNEKLFF. The CDR3 nucleotides read TGTGCCAGCAGGGTGACAGCCTCTAATGAAAAACTGTTTTTT.

The chain couples TRBV4-1 to TRBJ2-7; D not resolved. V was clipped by 5 bases and J by 0 bases, with 8 bases between them. The V gene's germline CDR1 is MGHRA and CDR2 YSYEKL. This CDR3 spans 13 amino acids. For the CDR3, the DNA is TGCGCCAGCAGCAAACAGATCTCCTACGAGCAGTACTTC. This sequence encodes CASSKQISYEQYF.

This clonotype was counted a few times. The chain is built from TRBV24-1 and TRBJ2-5; TRBD1 matches 7 bases. The V and J ends lost 2 bases and 2 bases, in that order; junction bases with no gene match: 4. This CDR3 spans 15 amino acids. Germline V gives CDR1 KGHDR, CDR2 SFDVKD. The CDR3 bases are TGTGCCACCAGTGATTGGACAGGAGAACAAGAGACCCAGTACTTC. Residues: CATSDWTGEQETQYF.

This sequence joins TRBV12-3 or TRBV12-4 and TRBJ1-5; 8 bases line up with TRBD1. V lost 6 bases to trimming and J lost 4 bases; unmatched junction nucleotides: 11. This CDR3 contains 16 residues. This chain's CDR3 is CASSSRGQGANQPQHF. The CDR3, as DNA: TGTGCCAGCAGCTCGAGGGGGCAGGGGGCAAATCAGCCCCAGCATTTT.

This clonotype appeared a few times. The gene calls are TRBV4-1 and TRBJ2-3; D is undetermined. V lost 2 bases, J lost 4 bases, and 13 bases lay in between. Germline V gene sequence: CDR1 MGHRA, CDR2 YSYEKL. The CDR3 spans 15 residues. The DNA for the CDR3 is TGCGCCAGCAGCCAAACTCGGCTAGTAGCAGATACGCAGTATTTT. Translation gives CASSQTRLVADTQYF.

In its sample, this clonotype was seen a few times. The CDR3 DNA is TGCAGTGCTAGAAAAACAGGGCTGAACAATGAGCAGTTCTTC. Translation: CSARKTGLNNEQFF. This chain links TRBV20-1 with TRBJ2-1; possible D gene TRBD1, 6 bases. CDR1 is DFQATT and CDR2 is SNEGSKA in the germline V gene (reference sequence). CDR3 size: 14 residues. Trimming shortened V by 2 bases and J by 5 bases, and 13 bases separated the two germline ends.

Turning to this clonotype: At one end, the junction sequence differs from germline, possibly due to a read error. This rearrangement joins TRBV9 to TRBJ2-1, with D perhaps given as TRBD1 or TRBD2 (5 bases each). This CDR3 region has 15 residues. The V gene's germline CDR1 is SGDLS and CDR2 YYNGEE. Here the CDR3 reads CASSQEGHIYNGQFF. For the CDR3, the DNA is TGTGCCAGCAGCCAAGAGGGGCACATCTACAATGGGCAGTTCTTC.

The V and J genes are TRBV20-1 and TRBJ2-1; 8 bases are shared with TRBD2. The germline V gene encodes CDR1 DFQATT and CDR2 SNEGSKA (reference sequence). The CDR3 runs 15 residues. The junction had 10 bases not matched to a gene; V was cut back by 5 bases and J by 4 bases. The CDR3 region is CSAFAGTRRYNEQFF. The CDR3 DNA reads as TGCAGTGCTTTTGCGGGGACTAGGAGGTACAATGAGCAGTTCTTC.

The CDR3: CSARTGTVNYGYTF. Here the CDR3 DNA reads TGCAGTGCTAGAACCGGGACCGTCAACTATGGCTACACCTTC. The J gene is TRBJ1-2, the V gene TRBV20-1; TRBD1 might be the D (5 bases). Germline-derived CDR1 and CDR2 are DFQATT and SNEGSKA (reference sequence). V lost 2 bases and J lost 2, with 12 bases in between. CDR3 size: 14 residues.

The table lists this clonotype with a few counts. Relative to the germline gene, one junction end is altered; a read error may explain this. The rearrangement joins TRBV6-5 to TRBJ2-1; 13 nucleotides line up with TRBD2. This CDR3 has 18 amino acids. Germline V CDR1 and CDR2: MNHEY, SVGAGI. Written as DNA, the CDR3 is TGTGCCAGCAGTTACTCTCTTGGGACTAGCGGGATCTACAATGAGCGGTTCTTC. Amino acids: CASSYSLGTSGIYNERFF.

CDR3 sequence reads: CASRELGKGYEQYF. Here the CDR3 DNA reads TGTGCCAGCAGGGAGCTAGGGAAGGGTTACGAGCAGTACTTC. V usage is TRBV6-5 and J usage is TRBJ2-7; no definite D call. The V and J ends lost 6 bases and 4 bases respectively, with 16 bases between them. This CDR3 is built from 14 residues. Germline values: CDR1 MNHEY, CDR2 SVGAGI.

This sequence joins TRBV24-1 and TRBJ1-1; D is unclear. Between the trimmed V and J ends, which lost 3 bases and 1 base, there was a span of 5 bases. Germline V gene lookup returns CDR1 KGHDR and CDR2 SFDVKD. The CDR3 totals 13 residues. The CDR3 nucleotides are TGTGCCACCAGTGATGAAGGGAACACTGAAGCTTTCTTT. Translated, it gives CATSDEGNTEAFF.

This chain links TRBV3-1 with TRBJ2-1; D possibly corresponds to TRBD2 (6 bases). The CDR3 totals 15 residues. V gave up 0 bases and J gave up 4 bases, with 10 bases separating them. Germline CDR1 reads LGHDT; CDR2 reads YNNKEL (reference sequence). The CDR3 nucleotides read TGTGCCAGCAGCCAAGAGCGGGGCCCTTACAATGAGCAGTTCTTC. This translates into CASSQERGPYNEQFF.

The chain is built from TRBV20-1 and TRBJ2-4, with 7 bases that match TRBD2. The V gene's germline CDR1 is DFQATT and CDR2 SNEGSKA (reference sequence). This CDR3 comprises 15 residues. J was trimmed by 0 bases and V by 3 bases; bases with no gene match: 5. CDR3 sequence: CSASTRGVAKNIQYF. The CDR3 DNA is TGCAGTGCTAGTACTCGGGGGGTAGCCAAAAACATTCAGTACTTC.

The chain couples TRBV27 to TRBJ2-7; 8 positions match TRBD1. The CDR3 spans 17 residues. Germline V gene data show CDR1 as MNHEY and CDR2 as SMNVEV (reference sequence). The trim removed 4 bases at V and 2 bases at J, leaving 13 bases unmatched. CDR3 nucleotide sequence: TGTGCCAGCAGTTCCAAATCCCCAACAGGGGGGACCTACGAGCAGTACTTC. Protein: CASSSKSPTGGTYEQYF.